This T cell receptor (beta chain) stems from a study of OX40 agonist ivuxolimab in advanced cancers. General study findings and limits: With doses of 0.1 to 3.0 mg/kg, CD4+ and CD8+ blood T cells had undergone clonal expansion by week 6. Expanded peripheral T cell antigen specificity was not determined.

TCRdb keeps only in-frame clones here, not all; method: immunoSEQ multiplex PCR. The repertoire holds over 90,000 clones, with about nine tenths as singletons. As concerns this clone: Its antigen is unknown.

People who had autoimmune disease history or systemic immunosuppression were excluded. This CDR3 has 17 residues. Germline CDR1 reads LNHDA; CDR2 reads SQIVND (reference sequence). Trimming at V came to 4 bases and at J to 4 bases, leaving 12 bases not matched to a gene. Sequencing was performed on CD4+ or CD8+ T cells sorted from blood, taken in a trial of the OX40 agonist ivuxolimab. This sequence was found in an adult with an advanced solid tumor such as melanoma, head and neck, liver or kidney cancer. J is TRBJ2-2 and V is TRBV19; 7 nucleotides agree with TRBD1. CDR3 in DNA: TGTGCCAGTAGTACCCGACCCGGGACAGACCTCACCGGGGAGCTGTTTTTT. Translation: CASSTRPGTDLTGELFF.